One TCR beta chain is described in this entry. Its antigen remains unknown. This sample was taken from a study of shared clonotypes between healthy human individuals. Overall study: The donors, a couple of women and a few men, were aged 18 to 49. Overall study findings and caveats: Naive CD4 clonotypes overlapped across a handful of donors at around 4.7%. What rarefaction showed was incomplete sorted-subset sequencing despite large depth.

The protocol was immunoSEQ multiplex PCR, while the TCRdb copy is restricted to in-frame clones and leaves out a portion. The data hold about 690,000 clones, with around 91% observed a single time. V dropped 5 bases and J dropped 2 bases, with 16 bases sitting between them. In germline, CDR1 is SGHVS, CDR2 FNYEAQ. CDR3 length: 17 residues. The rearrangement uses TRBV7-6 and TRBJ2-6; TRBD1 might be the D (5 bases). Sequenced material: memory CD8+ T cells from PBMCs. The subset: CD45RO+ cells pooled with CCR7-negative TemRA cells. This TCR was sampled from a man aged 18 to 30 in good health. Some clones in this sample may be carry-over from other donors' samples. In nucleotides, the CDR3 is TGTGCCAGCAGCCCCCGGTCAGGGCCCACTGGGGCCAACGTCCTGACTTTC. Protein: CASSPRSGPTGANVLTF.